This T cell receptor beta chain was captured by sequencing in a study of blood T cell repertoires in COVID-19. As for the study in general: Sample material is recorded as cDNA or gDNA derived from T cells, B-cell-depleted T cells, or PBMCs.

Per the authors' pipeline: By means of reference gene primer amplification, nucleated cell counts were estimated. Repertoires were generated with immunoSEQ multiplex PCR, while TCRdb's copy carries only in-frame clones and drops some. V, J and clone size derive from that table, while D and trimming were established from the DNA sequence. The repertoire holds tens of thousands of clones, with approximately 86% as singletons. There are 13 residues in the CDR3. Germline V CDR1 and CDR2: LGHNA, YSLEER. V was pared by 4 bases and J by 2 bases, with 8 bases between. The TCR was taken from a man in his fifties with active COVID-19. V is TRBV4-3 and J is TRBJ2-5; D is uncertain. The sequenced sample consisted of peripheral blood. This chain's CDR3 is CASSRALQETQYF. The CDR3 DNA reads TGCGCCAGCAGCCGGGCTTTGCAAGAGACCCAGTACTTC.